This entry is about one T cell receptor beta chain. This clone has just a few counts. It lacks a known antigen. No much larger clone exists at a distance of one base, and base qualities are not known. The library was obtained by the immunoSEQ multiplex PCR assay. A mixture of 60 forward primers for TCR Vbeta segments and 13 reverse primers for TCR Jbeta segments was used in the multiplex PCR. The CDR3 region of rearranged TCR beta genes was amplified from genomic DNA with a multiplex PCR assay. On the Illumina HiSeq System, the amplified TCR beta libraries were sequenced as 87-base-pair reads. The source study handled its data this way. Across the 500 to 700 repertoires, a later analysis counted about 81 million unique TCR beta chains, approximately 10 million of which were shared by at least two donors. Raw reads were error-corrected and collapsed into unique sequences by a nearest-neighbor algorithm in which closely related sequences were merged to remove PCR and sequencing errors. V, D and J gene segments were assigned by aligning CDR3 sequences to IMGT reference sequences. For a sequence to be retained, at least a six-nucleotide match to both a V gene segment and a J gene segment was required. Rearrangements were called productive when the CDR3 lacked stop codons and stayed in frame with V and J; all others were non-productive. Following IMGT convention, CDR3 was defined as the stretch from the second conserved V-encoded cysteine up to the conserved J-encoded phenylalanine. The earlier analysis of roughly 590 of the donors excluded sequences that lacked an unambiguous match to a single V gene segment. An earlier analysis of fewer than 650 of the donors classified V segments as functional when productive rearrangements were above 56.7% and as segregating when the standard deviation between donors was above 5%. To diagnose cytomegalovirus status from the catalog of TCR beta chain sequences, a statistical classification framework was built. A later analysis assigned V and J genes by comparing TCR nucleotide sequences with IMGT/GENE-DB human TR gene sequences. Using the TCRdist pipeline, a later analysis assigned CDR3 sequences along with most-parsimonious VDJ recombination scenarios. A later analysis defined each TCR beta chain by its CDR3 amino acid sequence plus V-gene family, and excluded reads lacking a unique V-gene family. To address suspected cross-contamination and a sequencing artifact, a later analysis removed 550 to 750 highly shared, low-generation-probability nucleotide sequences. In a later analysis, a clonal expansion index was calculated for each public chain from normalized within-repertoire ranks of inferred template counts. In a later analysis, generation probabilities were computed with a VDJ recombination model fitted to out-of-frame rearrangements, and the resulting probabilities were checked against IGoR. In a later analysis, hypergeometric tests were used to score TCR-TCR, TCR-HLA and TCR-CMV co-occurrence, with a repertoire-size bias correction applied to TCR pairs. False discovery rates were estimated in a later analysis by permuting HLA or CMV assignments 20 times. In a later analysis, co-occurring TCRs were grouped using DBSCAN, with TCRdist sequence similarity added in when clustering inside HLA-allele-positive subsets. Repertoires with fewer than 30,000 or more than 120,000 public chains were left out of co-occurrence clustering, as were about 5 repertoires with anomalous nucleotide sharing. This is the immuneACCESS table as TCRdb keeps it, with only in-frame sequences that have V and J called. A part of the clones is gone; compared with another copy, unresolved V genes explain less than half, and the rest is unexplained. V and J calls plus clone size are reproduced from that table; the DNA served to infer D and trimming. The sample includes around 130,000 clones, with 60% to 85% observed a single time. The ten largest clonotypes hold 1.5% of the sample.

The CDR3 numbers 19 residues from cysteine through phenylalanine. The CDR3 DNA has 57 bases and is translated from base 1. Trimming at the junction amounts to 1 base on V and 7 bases on J, and the germline ends lie 29 bases apart. The germline V gene (reference sequence) gives CDR1 as SEHNR and CDR2 as FQNEAQ. The source of the sample is a study of cytomegalovirus exposure and HLA in healthy donors (dated by TCRdb to the late 2010s). In the study overall: In an earlier analysis of 587 of the donors, around 300 Gb of sequence data and roughly 100 million unique TCR beta sequences from 150 million to 200 million T cells were reported. An early release that covered about 640 HLA-typed donors contained 300 to 350 gigabases of sequencing data and about 93 million unique TCR sequences. Of the roughly 400 genotyped donors, 75% to 85% were placed in the genetic ancestry cluster associated with self-reported Caucasian donors. The study was designed to test whether signatures of past pathogen exposure could be identified by cataloging public T cell receptors. Using immunosequencing, the study profiled T cell repertoires from 500 to 800 subjects and related those repertoires to cytomegalovirus serostatus. Along with the roughly 700-subject first cohort, a separate validation cohort of 120 different subjects was used. To predict cytomegalovirus infection status, the study combined high-throughput TCR immunosequencing, statistical association of individual TCRs with disease status, and machine learning. A later analysis re-analyzed previously published TCR beta repertoires from approximately 670 donors and added high-resolution HLA genotyping to study TCR occurrence patterns. The later analysis used no new phenotypic data to find candidate immune exposures, relying instead on TCR beta sequences and their occurrence across donors. In an earlier analysis of over 550 of the donors, high-throughput TCR beta sequencing was used to judge whether each TCR beta V gene segment behaved as functional or pseudogenic. Alongside the repertoire data, information on donor age, sex, ethnicity and CMV serostatus was compiled. A later genetic analysis used genome-wide SNP genotypes for about 55% of the 666 donors, treating that subset as a discovery cohort. All discovery cohort repertoires had been generated using a single sequencing platform. Both class I and class II loci were covered by HLA typing, at four-digit resolution. The number of typed donors differed by locus: about 629-640 for A, B, C, DRB1 and DQB1; approximately 520 for DQA1; 606 for DPA1; and about 450 for DPB1. Because of strong linkage in the cohort, five DR-DQ haplotypes were treated as single units for association and clustering. Across around 400 genotyped donors of the cohort, an average of about 240,000 unique TCR beta nucleotide sequences per donor were sequenced, and roughly 20% of those sequences were non-productive.

The paper's findings and limits, for the study overall: CMV serostatus was the only immune exposure information available for the cohort. In a later genetic analysis, a missense DCLRE1C variant was associated with V-gene and J-gene trimming of TCR beta chains, and the association was replicated in an independent cohort. A later analysis found that most CMV-associated TCR beta chains appeared HLA-restricted, with HLA associations seemingly driven largely by CMV exposure. In vitro tests confirmed that a few of the cytomegalovirus-associated TCR beta chains recognize cytomegalovirus antigens. The authors suggested that the approach could potentially be extended to other disease states and immunological phenotypes. Cytomegalovirus status was reported to be diagnosed by the classifier with high specificity and sensitivity in both the original and validation cohorts. A further reported finding was that TCR beta sequences accurately predicted the HLA-A and HLA-B alleles for most subjects in the first cohort. In a later genetic analysis, fewer N-insertions in productive TCRs were reported among donors in an Asian-associated ancestry cluster than the roughly 640-donor mean. In an earlier analysis of more than 500 of the donors, most TCR beta V segments appeared in productive rearrangements about 90% or about 30% of the time, broadly matching IMGT annotations. Some IMGT-functional V segments, including TRBV6-2 and TRBV6-3, could not be distinguished by the 87-base-pair reads and were therefore excluded. A later analysis found that TCR association rates varied across HLA loci, with DRB1 alleles showing the most associated TCRs and HLA-C alleles the fewest. Because counts were too low, roughly 17 rarely observed V segments, including chromosome 9 orphons, were left out of the earlier analysis of about 620 of the donors. The presence/absence analyses assumed that sequencing depth was roughly uniform across donors, and that assumption may not be true. The study gave a list of 150 to 200 TCR beta chains associated with cytomegalovirus. When HLA alleles, especially DR and DQ, strongly co-occurred, TCR associations were difficult to assign to individual alleles. In a later analysis, several top co-occurrence clusters were reported to appear linked to parvovirus B19, influenza, CMV and Epstein-Barr virus. Correlated functional status among segregating V segments might reflect linkage disequilibrium, but an unknown experimental factor could not be ruled out. The cohort was sequenced for TCR beta chains only, and without alpha or paired-chain data the features that could be detected were limited. A later analysis associated approximately 17,000 TCR beta sequences with specific HLA alleles at a false discovery rate of 0.05. Because some donors lacked HLA typing at each locus, the association tests relied only on the typed subset. Most TCR sequences were seen in very few donors, while some public TCRs were found in many individuals. In a later analysis, HLA-associated TCR beta chains were found to be more clonally expanded and to have lower generation probabilities than equally common non-associated chains. A cluster of highly shared sequence variants was judged likely to be a technical artifact of the sequencing pipeline.

The cohort was made up of about 670 healthy bone marrow donors. Cohort members were all nominally healthy when sampled, although unrecorded immune exposures were likely present. The donor tested CMV seronegative and was one of the 352 seronegative cohort members. A peripheral blood sample was provided by each donor, and peripheral blood mononuclear cells were used for TCR beta sequencing. The Qiagen DNeasy Blood Extraction Kit was used to extract genomic DNA from the blood cell samples. The sequenced material came from PBMCs. The chain is encoded by TRBV7-9 joined to TRBJ2-7, with TRBD2 tentatively as D gene (5 bases match). The receptor was derived from a woman under 30 in good health and CMV-seronegative. Here the CDR3 is given as CASSLVPSGWAGPAVEQYF. The nucleotide sequence reads as follows: TGTGCCAGCAGCTTAGTTCCGTCTGGCTGGGCGGGCCCCGCCGTGGAGCAGTACTTC.